This entry lists 5 T cell receptor beta chains sequenced from one sample in a study of T cells after yellow fever vaccination. Each CDR3 protein is one row after TCRdb ran MiXCR on the 5' RACE reads. The table lists roughly 170,000 distinct CDR3 sequences, 7% to 10% of them singletons. The sample consisted of CD8+ T cells sorted from PBMCs, taken 45 days after the yellow fever booster vaccination. The receptors derive from a man aged 18 to 29 who received the YFV17D yellow fever vaccine.

The rearrangement uses TRBV4-1 and TRBJ2-1; D may match TRBD1 or TRBD2 (5 bases each). Trimming removed 6 bases at V and 1 base at J, with 19 bases between. Germline V lookup: CDR1 MGHRA, CDR2 YSYEKL. The CDR3 contains 17 residues. Here the CDR3 DNA reads TGCGCCAGCAGTCGAACCGGGACCCCGGTATCCTACAATGAGCAGTTCTTC. Its translation: CASSRTGTPVSYNEQFF.

In this sample, this clonotype turned up a few times. CDR3 region: CASSLGREIDTQYF. CDR3 nucleotides: TGTGCCAGCAGCTTAGGCAGGGAGATAGATACGCAGTATTTT. The chain recombines TRBV7-6 with TRBJ2-3; perhaps D is TRBD1 or TRBD2 (5 bases each). Germline CDR1 and CDR2: SGHVS and FNYEAQ. Trimming stripped 1 base from V and 5 bases from J, with 10 bases between. This CDR3 region has 14 residues.

There are a few counts of this clonotype. The genes are TRBV20-1 and TRBJ2-7; 13 bases match TRBD2. The CDR3 totals 12 residues. CDR1 is DFQATT, CDR2 SNEGSKA, per germline (reference sequence). The CDR3 protein is CSADGAGTSGNV. The CDR3 region has the DNA TGCAGTGCTGATGGTGCCGGGACTAGCGGGAACGTC.

This clonotype has just a few counts. The CDR3 region is CASSIGQGGAEAFF. The DNA for the CDR3 is TGTGCCAGTAGTATCGGACAGGGAGGCGCTGAAGCTTTCTTT. V is TRBV19 and J is TRBJ1-1; the match to TRBD1 covers 8 bases. V lost 3 bases, J lost 6 bases, and 6 bases stayed unmatched. Looked up from germline, CDR1 is LNHDA and CDR2 is SQIVND (reference sequence). The CDR3 has 14 amino acids.

This rearrangement joins TRBV7-6 to TRBJ2-5, with 11 nucleotides matching TRBD2. Trimming cost V 5 bases and J 3 bases; bases outside gene matches: 14. The CDR3 consists of 18 residues. Germline assignment: CDR1 SGHVS and CDR2 FNYEAQ. The CDR3 here is CASSGGLAEIISKETQYF. In DNA, the CDR3 is TGTGCCAGCAGCGGGGGACTAGCGGAGATCATATCTAAAGAGACCCAGTACTTC.